The rows below give T cell receptor beta chains drawn from one sample of a study of T cell repertoires in cytomegalovirus infection. TCRdb used MiXCR to reprocess the reads, holding one entry per CDR3 protein. The table has around 750,000 distinct CDR3 sequences, 32% seen once. No antigens are known for them. The starting material was cultured CD8+ T cells from PBMCs, obtained from culture after CMV antigen stimulation. The source is a human donor in good health (CMV status not recorded). Some clones in this sample may be carry-over from other donors' samples. Both conserved end residues are part of each CDR3. D genes are given only for firm matches. The size entry is marked missing in some rows and otherwise reads once, few, many or a size class.

D gene	clone size	V gene	J gene	CDR3 protein	CDR3 DNA
TRBD2	many	TRBV7-6	TRBJ2-5	CASSLRTSGGEKETQYF	TGTGCCAGCAGCTTAAGGACTAGCGGGGGGGAGAAAGAGACCCAGTACTTC
.	.	TRBV20-1	TRBJ2-1	CSAGAPNLDNEQFF	TGCAGTGCGGGGGCACCAAACCTCGACAATGAGCAGTTCTTC
TRBD2	few	TRBV20-1	TRBJ2-1	CSASKSGGSSYNEQFF	TGCAGTGCTAGTAAAAGCGGGGGGAGCTCCTACAATGAGCAGTTCTTC
.	many	TRBV7-8	TRBJ2-6	CASSLGGSSGANVLTF	TGTGCCAGCAGCTTAGGAGGGTCCTCTGGGGCCAACGTCCTGACTTTC
.	.	TRBV10-3	TRBJ1-5	CATRRGSHNQPQHF	TGTGCCACCCGCCGGGGCAGCCACAATCAGCCCCAGCATTTT
TRBD1	few	TRBV12-3/TRBV12-4	TRBJ1-4	CASSHQGATNEKLFF	TGTGCCAGCAGCCACCAGGGGGCAACTAATGAAAAACTGTTTTTT
TRBD1	few	TRBV25-1	TRBJ1-3	CASSDPTGGATGNTIYF	TGTGCCAGCAGTGACCCAACAGGGGGCGCGACTGGAAACACCATATATTTT
TRBD1	many	TRBV7-6	TRBJ1-2	CASSLEGGTGNSGYTF	TGTGCCAGCAGCTTAGAGGGAGGGACAGGGAACTCTGGCTACACCTTC
.	.	TRBV7-3	TRBJ2-1	CASSLKGLRGQFF	TGTGCCAGCAGCTTAAAGGGCCTACGCGGGCAGTTCTTC
.	.	TRBV25-1	TRBJ1-1	CASRSRDVVEAFF	TGTGCCAGCAGGAGCAGGGATGTGGTTGAAGCTTTCTTT
TRBD1	.	TRBV15	TRBJ1-4	CATSLGQGYEKLFF	TGTGCCACCAGCCTCGGACAGGGCTATGAAAAACTGTTTTTT
.	.	TRBV6-1	TRBJ1-1	CASSHAYTGAVTEAFF	TGTGCCAGCAGTCACGCCTATACGGGGGCGGTCACTGAAGCTTTCTTT
.	.	TRBV28	TRBJ2-2	CASSLDGATANTGELFF	TGTGCCAGCAGTTTAGACGGGGCCACCGCGAACACCGGGGAGCTGTTTTTT
.	.	TRBV10-1	TRBJ2-1	CASSPQGGEQFF	TGCGCCAGCAGTCCACAGGGCGGTGAGCAGTTCTTC
.	.	TRBV12-3/TRBV12-4	TRBJ2-7	CASSFPSYEQYF	TGTGCCAGCAGTTTCCCCTCCTACGAGCAGTACTTC
.	.	TRBV10-3	TRBJ2-2	CAIRVQNTGELFF	TGTGCCATCAGGGTACAGAACACCGGGGAGCTGTTTTTT
.	.	TRBV27	TRBJ1-1	CASSLLNPYTGYGTEAFF	TGTGCCAGCAGTTTACTCAACCCTTATACAGGGTATGGCACTGAAGCTTTCTTT
TRBD2	many	TRBV6-1	TRBJ2-1	CASSGLAGGHNEQFF	TGTGCCAGCAGTGGCCTAGCGGGGGGGCACAATGAGCAGTTCTTC
TRBD2	.	TRBV28	TRBJ2-1	CASSFTGTSNEQFF	TGTGCCAGCAGTTTCACCGGGACTAGCAATGAGCAGTTCTTC
.	many	TRBV7-9	TRBJ2-7	CASRGQGGNYEQYF	TGTGCCAGTCGCGGACAGGGAGGGAACTACGAGCAGTACTTC
.	few	TRBV7-6	TRBJ2-1	CASRNTSSYNEQFF	TGTGCCAGCAGGAACACAAGCTCCTACAATGAGCAGTTCTTC
TRBD1	few	TRBV10-3	TRBJ2-1	CAISGQGGTGNEQFF	TGTGCCATCAGTGGACAGGGGGGGACAGGAAATGAGCAGTTCTTC
.	many	TRBV7-2	TRBJ2-1	CASSLGLNNEQFF	TGTGCCAGCAGCTTAGGACTTAACAATGAGCAGTTCTTC
.	.	TRBV27	TRBJ2-5	CASGLRDNQETQYF	TGTGCCAGCGGCCTTCGGGACAACCAAGAGACCCAGTACTTC
.	.	TRBV12-3/TRBV12-4	TRBJ1-2	CASSFLGIGYTF	TGTGCCAGCAGTTTCCTCGGAATCGGCTACACCTTC
.	.	TRBV27	TRBJ2-2	CASQEALMNTGELFF	TGTGCCAGCCAAGAGGCGTTAATGAACACCGGGGAGCTGTTTTTT
.	.	TRBV6-1	TRBJ1-5	CASSEITRGGQPQHF	TGTGCCAGCAGTGAAATTACCAGGGGAGGTCAGCCCCAGCATTTT
TRBD2	few	TRBV12-3/TRBV12-4	TRBJ2-3	CASSLVGRGARYTQYF	TGTGCCAGCAGTTTAGTCGGGCGGGGGGCCCGGTATACGCAGTATTTT
.	.	TRBV2	TRBJ1-2	CASSEVKHYGYTF	TGTGCCAGCAGTGAGGTCAAACACTATGGCTACACCTTC
.	few	TRBV10-3	TRBJ2-3	CAITGEGASTDTQYF	TGTGCCATCACCGGGGAGGGGGCGAGCACAGATACGCAGTATTTT
.	.	TRBV6-6	TRBJ1-2	CASSYVQGLNYGYTF	TGTGCCAGCAGTTATGTGCAGGGGCTGAACTATGGCTATACCTTC
.	.	TRBV6-5	TRBJ2-2	CASSYSRSTGELFF	TGTGCCAGCAGTTACTCGAGGTCAACCGGGGAGCTGTTTTTT
.	.	TRBV9	TRBJ2-1	CASSVARTAANEQFF	TGTGCCAGCAGCGTAGCCCGAACAGCCGCCAATGAGCAGTTCTTC
.	many	TRBV6-5	TRBJ1-2	CASSAGAYGYTF	TGTGCCAGCAGTGCGGGGGCCTATGGCTACACCTTC
.	.	TRBV7-4	TRBJ2-7	CASSFVSTAYEQYF	TGTGCCAGCAGCTTCGTGAGCACGGCCTACGAGCAGTACTTC
TRBD2	many	TRBV7-8	TRBJ2-7	CASIPGGGDYEQYF	TGTGCCAGCATCCCGGGGGGGGGAGATTACGAGCAGTACTTC
.	.	TRBV10-2	TRBJ1-2	CASSGTRANYGYTF	TGCGCCAGCAGTGGGACGCGAGCTAACTATGGCTACACCTTC
TRBD2	many	TRBV7-8	TRBJ2-3	CASSSRTGTTTDTQYF	TGTGCCAGCAGCTCACGGACCGGGACTACCACAGATACGCAGTATTTT
TRBD2	.	TRBV29-1	TRBJ2-2	CSVDGEGNTGELFF	TGCAGCGTTGACGGGGAGGGGAACACCGGGGAGCTGTTTTTT
TRBD1	.	TRBV6-6	TRBJ2-3	CASTVDRGRTDTQYF	TGTGCCAGCACCGTCGACAGGGGGCGTACAGATACGCAGTATTTT
.	.	TRBV10-3	TRBJ1-1	CAISESGQGLAQNTEAFF	TGTGCCATCAGTGAGTCTGGCCAGGGATTAGCCCAGAACACTGAAGCTTTCTTT
TRBD1	few	TRBV6-2/TRBV6-3	TRBJ2-1	CASSPDRVRYNEQFF	TGTGCCAGCAGTCCAGACAGGGTAAGGTACAATGAGCAGTTCTTC
.	.	TRBV6-6	TRBJ1-3	CASSYVQGSAGNTIYF	TGTGCCAGCAGTTACGTTCAGGGCTCGGCTGGAAACACCATATATTTT
.	.	TRBV11-2	TRBJ2-7	CASSLELRTSYEQYF	TGTGCCAGCAGCTTAGAACTACGAACCTCCTACGAGCAGTACTTC
.	.	TRBV4-1	TRBJ1-1	CASSQVGLDAEAFF	TGCGCCAGCAGCCAAGTGGGACTTGATGCTGAAGCTTTCTTT
.	many	TRBV7-7	TRBJ2-3	CASSAGGSTDTQYF	TGTGCTAGCAGCGCCGGGGGTAGCACAGATACGCAGTATTTT
TRBD1	.	TRBV5-4	TRBJ1-1	CASSYGRLQGAYTEAFF	TGTGCCAGCAGCTACGGTAGGCTGCAGGGGGCGTACACTGAAGCTTTCTTT
.	.	TRBV12-3/TRBV12-4	TRBJ2-1	CASSLGGGPWYEQFF	TGTGCCAGCAGTTTAGGTGGCGGTCCTTGGTATGAGCAGTTCTTC
TRBD1	.	TRBV4-1	TRBJ1-4	CASSHLRQGEEKLFF	TGCGCCAGCAGCCACCTCAGACAGGGTGAGGAAAAACTGTTTTTT
TRBD2	few	TRBV29-1	TRBJ2-2	CSASGTSGSGELFF	TGCAGCGCTTCCGGGACTAGTGGATCCGGGGAGCTGTTTTTT
.	many	TRBV12-3/TRBV12-4	TRBJ2-3	CASKGVGITDTQYF	TGTGCCAGCAAAGGGGTGGGGATCACAGATACGCAGTATTTT
.	.	TRBV2	TRBJ2-7	CASSELLGGYEQYF	TGTGCCAGCAGTGAATTGCTGGGCGGCTACGAGCAGTACTTC
.	many	TRBV28	TRBJ1-2	CASSLSFRSLNYGYTF	TGTGCCAGCAGTTTAAGCTTTCGCAGTCTCAACTATGGCTACACCTTC
.	many	TRBV7-2	TRBJ1-1	CASSLESGIPEAFF	TGTGCCAGCAGCTTAGAGTCAGGGATCCCTGAAGCTTTCTTT
TRBD2	.	TRBV27	TRBJ2-5	CASSLSSGAPEETQYF	TGTGCCAGCAGTTTGTCGAGCGGGGCCCCAGAAGAGACCCAGTACTTC
.	.	TRBV5-8	TRBJ1-2	CASSLDIVYGGNYGYTF	TGTGCCAGCAGCTTGGATATTGTGTATGGGGGGAACTATGGCTACACCTTC
.	.	TRBV19	TRBJ2-7	CASGQGPNEQYF	TGTGCCAGTGGACAAGGGCCCAACGAGCAGTACTTC
.	few	TRBV6-1	TRBJ1-5	CASSDPNQPQHF	TGTGCCAGCAGTGACCCGAATCAGCCCCAGCATTTT
TRBD1	.	TRBV5-6	TRBJ2-2	CASSLTGGEELFF	TGTGCCAGCAGCTTGACAGGGGGCGAGGAGCTGTTTTTT
TRBD2	.	TRBV9	TRBJ2-1	CASSASSGSSYNEQFF	TGTGCCAGCAGCGCTTCTAGCGGGAGCTCCTACAATGAGCAGTTCTTC